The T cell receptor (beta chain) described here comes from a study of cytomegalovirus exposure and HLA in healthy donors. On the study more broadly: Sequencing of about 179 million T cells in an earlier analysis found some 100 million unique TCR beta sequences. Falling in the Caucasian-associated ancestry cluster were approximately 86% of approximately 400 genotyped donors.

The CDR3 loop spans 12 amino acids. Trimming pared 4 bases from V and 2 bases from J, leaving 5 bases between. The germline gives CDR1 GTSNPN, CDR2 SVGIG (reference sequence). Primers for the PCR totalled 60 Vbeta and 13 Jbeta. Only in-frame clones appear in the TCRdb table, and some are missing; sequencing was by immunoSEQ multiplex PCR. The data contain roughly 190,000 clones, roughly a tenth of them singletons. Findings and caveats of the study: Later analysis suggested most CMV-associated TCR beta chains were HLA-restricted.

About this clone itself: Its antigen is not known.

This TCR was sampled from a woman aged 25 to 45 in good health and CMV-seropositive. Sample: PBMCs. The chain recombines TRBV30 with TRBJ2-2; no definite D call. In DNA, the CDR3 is TGTGCCTGGATGAGAAACACCGGGGAGCTGTTTTTT. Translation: CAWMRNTGELFF.